These 10 T cell receptor beta chains were sequenced from one sample in a study of a mutant IDH1 vaccine in newly diagnosed glioma listed by TCRdb under 2021. Interpreted using the paper, the time point label stands for: week 23, last vaccination. Each vaccine dose was 300 ug of a 20-mer mutant IDH1 peptide in Montanide, given subcutaneously with topical imiquimod. Their recognized antigens are unknown. Libraries were prepared through the immunoSEQ multiplex PCR assay. TCRdb took over this immuneACCESS table, retaining in-frame rearrangements with V and J assigned. Such tables are incomplete; in checked studies, under half of the missing clones stem from an unresolved V gene, and the remainder is unexplained. For this sample there are about 54,000 clones; around 86% appear just once. Together, the top ten hold approximately 1.5% of the sample. The sample was PBMCs, taken from a glioma patient whose treatment included an IDH1 peptide vaccine. These receptors all come from a man aged 40-50 years with glioma.

The chain carries TRBV7-2 and TRBJ1-4, with TRBD1 identical over 9 bases. With 5 bases clipped from V and 6 bases from J, the junction kept 1 base outside the gene matches. Germline loops: CDR1 SGHTA, CDR2 FQGNSA. The CDR3 extends over 13 amino acids. The CDR3 bases are TGTGCCAGCAGCGGACAGGGGTATGAAAAACTGTTTTTT. Translation gives CASSGQGYEKLFF.

The rearrangement uses TRBV6-1 and TRBJ2-1, with D unresolved. Germline CDR1 reads MNHNS; CDR2 reads SASEGT. V lost 6 bases and J lost 5, with 8 bases in between. The CDR3 extends over 12 amino acids. The CDR3 protein is CASRILNNEQFF. The CDR3 nucleotides read TGTGCCAGCAGGATCCTAAACAATGAGCAGTTCTTC.

The chain is built from TRBV28 and TRBJ1-1; D gene ambiguous. Germline V gene lookup returns CDR1 MDHEN and CDR2 SYDVKM. This CDR3 region has 11 residues. V shed 10 bases and J shed 1 base, with 7 bases lying between them. The CDR3 is CATTENTEAFF. The DNA for the CDR3 is TGTGCCACTACGGAGAACACTGAAGCTTTCTTT.

The CDR3 nucleotides read TGTGCCAGCGGAGAGACAGGGGTTCTTTCCTATGGCTACACCTTC. Translating it yields CASGETGVLSYGYTF. The J gene is TRBJ1-2, the V gene TRBV5-6; 8 bases map to TRBD1. Trimming removed 7 bases from V and 4 bases from J; junction bases left unmatched: 12. The V gene's germline CDR1 is SGHDT and CDR2 YYEEEE. The CDR3 consists of 15 residues. The full variable domain, completed using reference TRBV5-6 and TRBJ1-2, is DAGVTQSPTHLIKTRGQQVTLRCSPKSGHDTVSWYQQALGQGPQFIFQYYEEEERQRGNFPDRFSGHQFPNYSSELNVNALLLGDSALYLCASGETGVLSYGYTFGSGTRLTVV.

This rearrangement joins TRBV6-5 to TRBJ2-3; D is possibly TRBD2 (5 bases). The germline CDR1 and CDR2 sequences are MNHEY and SVGAGI. The V end was cut by 2 bases, the J end by 5 bases, with 14 bases between. CDR3 length equals 15 residues. The CDR3 region is CASSYGRVRGDTQYF. Here the CDR3 DNA reads TGTGCCAGCAGTTACGGGCGGGTTCGGGGAGATACGCAGTATTTT.

The CDR3 spells CAWDFAGDRSTDTQYF. For the CDR3, the DNA is TGTGCCTGGGATTTTGCAGGAGATCGATCCACAGATACGCAGTATTTT. V is TRBV30 and J is TRBJ2-3; D unclear. Between the trimmed V and J ends, which lost 5 bases and 2 bases, there was a span of 20 bases. This CDR3 spans 16 amino acids. Germline V lookup: CDR1 GTSNPN, CDR2 SVGIG (reference sequence). The whole variable domain, remainder taken from reference TRBV30 and TRBJ2-3, is SQTIHQWPATLVQPVGSPLSLECTVEGTSNPNLYWYRQAAGRGLQLLFYSVGIGQISSEVPQNLSASRPQDRQFILSSKKLLLSDSGFYLCAWDFAGDRSTDTQYFGPGTRLTVL.

The chain is built from TRBV7-8 and TRBJ2-2; TRBD2 is a possible D gene (6 bases). Per the germline V gene, CDR1 is SGHVS and CDR2 is FQNEAQ. V was cut by 0 bases and J by 1 base, with 15 bases left in between. The CDR3 is 18 residues long. In nucleotides, the CDR3 is TGTGCCAGCAGCTTAGCGAACGGCGGGGAATTGAACACCGGGGAGCTGTTTTTT. Protein sequence: CASSLANGGELNTGELFF. The complete variable domain, with remaining parts taken from reference TRBV7-8 and TRBJ2-2, reads GAGVSQSPRYKVAKRGQDVALRCDPISGHVSLFWYQQALGQGPEFLTYFQNEAQLDKSGLPSDRFFAERPEGSVSTLKIQRTQQEDSAVYLCASSLANGGELNTGELFFGEGSRLTVL.

The CDR3 spells CASSSETGRAFF. The CDR3, as DNA: TGTGCCAGCAGCTCCGAAACAGGGCGCGCTTTCTTT. V usage is TRBV14 and J usage is TRBJ1-1; maybe TRBD1 (6 bases). There are 12 residues in the CDR3. V gave up 5 bases and J gave up 11 bases, with 15 bases separating them. Looked up from germline, CDR1 is SGHDN and CDR2 is FVKESK.

This clone came up once. CDR3 sequence: CASSLSTSGVYNEQFF. The CDR3 nucleotides read TGTGCCAGCTCACTCTCGACTAGCGGGGTCTACAATGAGCAGTTCTTC. The V call is TRBV18, the J call TRBJ2-1, with 11 bases matching TRBD2. Germline values: CDR1 KGHSH, CDR2 LQKENI. The CDR3 covers 16 residues. Trimming removed 4 bases from V and 3 bases from J; junction bases left unmatched: 5.

The chain combines TRBV6-5 with TRBJ2-5; unclear D gene. Trimming removed 10 bases at V and 3 bases at J, with 9 bases between. Per germline, CDR1 MNHEY and CDR2 SVGAGI. The CDR3 extends over 11 amino acids. CDR3 coding DNA: TGTGCCACTCGACTGGAAGAGACCCAGTACTTC. It yields the protein CATRLEETQYF.